The entry below gives a single T cell receptor beta chain sequence along with its context. Per the study methods: By means of reference gene primer amplification, nucleated cell counts were estimated. Sequencing was performed with immunoSEQ multiplex PCR; in TCRdb, only in-frame clones are kept and a portion is missing. V, J and clone size are those of that table, while D and trimming were read from the DNA. The data show approximately 110,000 clones, approximately 90% seen once. The entry originates in a study of blood T cell repertoires in COVID-19. The V segment lost 0 bases and the J segment 7 bases; nucleotides outside the gene matches: 2. This CDR3 spans 14 amino acids. Per germline, CDR1 SGHTA and CDR2 FQGNSA.

The origin of this receptor is a man aged 50 or older with COVID-19, enrolled during active disease. The material sequenced was peripheral blood. The chain carries TRBV7-2 and TRBJ2-1; 8 positions match TRBD1. This chain's CDR3 is CASSLARQGNEQFF. CDR3 nucleotide sequence: TGTGCCAGCAGCTTAGCCAGACAGGGGAATGAGCAGTTCTTC.